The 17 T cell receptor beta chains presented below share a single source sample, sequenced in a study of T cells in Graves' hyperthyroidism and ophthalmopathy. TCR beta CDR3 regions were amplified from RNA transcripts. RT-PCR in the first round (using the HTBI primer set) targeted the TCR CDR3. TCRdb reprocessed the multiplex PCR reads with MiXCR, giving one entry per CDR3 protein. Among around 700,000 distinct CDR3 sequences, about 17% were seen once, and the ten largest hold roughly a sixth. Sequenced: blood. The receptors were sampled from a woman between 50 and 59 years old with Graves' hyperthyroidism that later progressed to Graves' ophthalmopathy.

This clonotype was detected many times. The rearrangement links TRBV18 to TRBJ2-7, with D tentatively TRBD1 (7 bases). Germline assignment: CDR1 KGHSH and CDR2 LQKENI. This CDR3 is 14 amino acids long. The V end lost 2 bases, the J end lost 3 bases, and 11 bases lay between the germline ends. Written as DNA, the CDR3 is TGTGCCAGCTCACCATCCCAGGGGGGCTACGAGCAGTACTTC. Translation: CASSPSQGGYEQYF.

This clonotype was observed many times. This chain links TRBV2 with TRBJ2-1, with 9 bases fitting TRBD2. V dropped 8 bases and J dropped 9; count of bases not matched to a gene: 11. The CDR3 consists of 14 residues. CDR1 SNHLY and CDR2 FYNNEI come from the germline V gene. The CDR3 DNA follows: TGTGCCAGCGGGGCAATTAGCGGGGGTGTTGAGCAGTTCTTC. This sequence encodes CASGAISGGVEQFF.

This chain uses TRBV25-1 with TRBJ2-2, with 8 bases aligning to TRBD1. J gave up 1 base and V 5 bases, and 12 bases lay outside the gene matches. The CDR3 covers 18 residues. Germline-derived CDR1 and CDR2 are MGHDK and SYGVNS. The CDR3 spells CASSRASTGGLNTGELFF. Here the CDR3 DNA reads TGTGCCAGCAGTCGAGCCTCCACAGGGGGGTTGAACACCGGGGAGCTGTTTTTT.

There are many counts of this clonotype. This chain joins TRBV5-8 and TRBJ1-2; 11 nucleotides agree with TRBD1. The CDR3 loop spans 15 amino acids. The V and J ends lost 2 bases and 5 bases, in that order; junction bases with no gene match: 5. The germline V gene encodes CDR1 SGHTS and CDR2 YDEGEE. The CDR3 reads CASSFGGQGAYGYTF. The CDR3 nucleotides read TGTGCCAGCAGCTTTGGAGGACAGGGGGCTTATGGCTACACCTTC.

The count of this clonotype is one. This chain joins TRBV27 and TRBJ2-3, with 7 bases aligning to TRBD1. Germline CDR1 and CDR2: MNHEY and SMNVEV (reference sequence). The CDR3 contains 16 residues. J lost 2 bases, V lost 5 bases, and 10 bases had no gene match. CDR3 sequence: CASSPQTGAITDTQYF. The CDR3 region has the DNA TGTGCCAGCAGTCCCCAAACAGGGGCGATCACAGATACGCAGTATTTT.

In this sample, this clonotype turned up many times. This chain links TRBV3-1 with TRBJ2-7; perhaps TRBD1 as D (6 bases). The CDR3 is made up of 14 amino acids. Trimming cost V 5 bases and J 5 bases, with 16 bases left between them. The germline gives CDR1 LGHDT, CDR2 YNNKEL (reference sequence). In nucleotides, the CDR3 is TGTGCCAGCAGCTCCCCCGGGACATTCCACGAGCAGTACTTC. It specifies CASSSPGTFHEQYF.

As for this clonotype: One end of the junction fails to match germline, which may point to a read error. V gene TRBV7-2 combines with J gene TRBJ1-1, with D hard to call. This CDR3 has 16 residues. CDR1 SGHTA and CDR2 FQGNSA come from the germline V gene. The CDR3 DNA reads TGTGCCAGCAGCTTAGAACCCCCCCCACTGAACACCGAAGCTTTCTTT. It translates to CASSLEPPPLNTEAFF.

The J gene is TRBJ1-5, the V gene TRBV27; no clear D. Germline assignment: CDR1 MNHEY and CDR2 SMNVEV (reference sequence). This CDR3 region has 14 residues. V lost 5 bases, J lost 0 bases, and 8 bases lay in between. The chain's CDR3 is CASSPTFSNQPQHF. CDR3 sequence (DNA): TGTGCCAGCAGTCCTACGTTTAGCAATCAGCCCCAGCATTTT.

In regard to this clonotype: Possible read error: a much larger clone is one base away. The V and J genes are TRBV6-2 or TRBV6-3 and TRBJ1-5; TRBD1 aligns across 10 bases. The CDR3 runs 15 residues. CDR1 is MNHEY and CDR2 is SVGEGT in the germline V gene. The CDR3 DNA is TGTGTCAGCAGTTGGGACAGGGGCCTGAATCAGCCCCAGCATTTT. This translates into CVSSWDRGLNQPQHF.

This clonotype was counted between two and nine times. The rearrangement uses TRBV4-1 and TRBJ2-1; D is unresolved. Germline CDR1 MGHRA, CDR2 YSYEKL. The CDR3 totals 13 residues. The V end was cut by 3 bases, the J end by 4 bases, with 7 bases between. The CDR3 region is CASSQAKYNEQFF. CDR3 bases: TGCGCCAGCAGCCAGGCAAAATACAATGAGCAGTTCTTC.

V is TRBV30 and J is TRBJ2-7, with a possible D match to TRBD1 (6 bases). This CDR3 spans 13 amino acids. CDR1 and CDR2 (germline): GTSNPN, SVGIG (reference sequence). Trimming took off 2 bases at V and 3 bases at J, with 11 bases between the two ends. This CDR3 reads CAWSFGRGYEQYF. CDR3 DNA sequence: TGTGCCTGGAGTTTTGGCAGGGGCTACGAGCAGTACTTC. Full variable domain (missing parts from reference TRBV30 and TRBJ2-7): SQTIHQWPATLVQPVGSPLSLECTVEGTSNPNLYWYRQAAGRGLQLLFYSVGIGQISSEVPQNLSASRPQDRQFILSSKKLLLSDSGFYLCAWSFGRGYEQYFGPGTRLTVT.

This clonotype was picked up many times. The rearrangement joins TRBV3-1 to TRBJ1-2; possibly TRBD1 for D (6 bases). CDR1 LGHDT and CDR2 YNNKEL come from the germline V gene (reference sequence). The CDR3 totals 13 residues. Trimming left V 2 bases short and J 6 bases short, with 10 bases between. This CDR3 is CASSQTQGHGYTF. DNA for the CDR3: TGTGCCAGCAGCCAAACACAGGGACATGGCTACACCTTC. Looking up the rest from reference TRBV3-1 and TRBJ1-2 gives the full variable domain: DTAVSQTPKYLVTQMGNDKSIKCEQNLGHDTMYWYKQDSKKFLKIMFSYNNKELIINETVPNRFSPKSPDKAHLNLHINSLELGDSAVYFCASSQTQGHGYTFGSGTRLTVV.

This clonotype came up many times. The CDR3 sequence: CSAREIETQYF. As DNA, the CDR3 is TGCAGTGCTAGAGAAATAGAGACCCAGTACTTC. V and J are TRBV20-1 and TRBJ2-5; the D is unclear. Deletions cut 0 bases from V and 4 bases from J, with 3 bases between. The length of the CDR3 is 11 residues. Germline-derived CDR1 and CDR2 are DFQATT and SNEGSKA (reference sequence).

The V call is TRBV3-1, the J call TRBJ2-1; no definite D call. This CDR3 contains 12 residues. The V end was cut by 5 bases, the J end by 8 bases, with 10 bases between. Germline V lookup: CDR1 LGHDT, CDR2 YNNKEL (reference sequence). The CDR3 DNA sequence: TGTGCCAGCAGCAAGGTCAGAGATGAGCAGTTCTTC. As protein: CASSKVRDEQFF.

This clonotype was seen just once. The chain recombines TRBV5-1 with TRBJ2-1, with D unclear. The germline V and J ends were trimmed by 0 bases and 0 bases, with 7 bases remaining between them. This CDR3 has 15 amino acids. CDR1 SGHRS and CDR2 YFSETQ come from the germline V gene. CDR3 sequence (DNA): TGCGCCAGCAGCTTGGAACACCCCTCCTACAATGAGCAGTTCTTC. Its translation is CASSLEHPSYNEQFF.

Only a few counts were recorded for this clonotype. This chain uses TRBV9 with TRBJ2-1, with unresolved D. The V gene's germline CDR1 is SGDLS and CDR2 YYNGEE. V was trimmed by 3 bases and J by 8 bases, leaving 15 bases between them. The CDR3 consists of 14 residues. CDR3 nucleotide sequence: TGTGCCAGCAGCGAGGGAAGGGTTCGTGATGAGCAGTTCTTC. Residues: CASSEGRVRDEQFF.

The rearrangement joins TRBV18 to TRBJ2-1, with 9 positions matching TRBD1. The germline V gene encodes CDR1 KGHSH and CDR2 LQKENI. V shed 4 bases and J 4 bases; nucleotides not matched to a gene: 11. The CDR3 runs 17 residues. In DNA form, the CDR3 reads TGTGCCAGCTCACTTCGGGTTCCGGGACAGGGATACAATGAGCAGTTCTTC. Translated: CASSLRVPGQGYNEQFF.